Below, 28 T cell receptor beta chains from the same sample are listed, as sequenced in a study of human T cells and chemical hapten exposure. A single record per CDR3 protein comes from TCRdb applying MiXCR to the RACE reads. The repertoire has under 70,000 distinct CDR3 sequences, roughly 12% of them found once; the top ten carry 3% to 4.5%. Time point reported: pre-sensitization, week 0. Treatment reported: therapeutic diphenylcyclopropenone sensitization with weekly scalp DPC. Here the sequenced sample was whole blood, taken in connection with sensitization to the hapten diphenylcyclopropenone (DPC). The origin of the receptors is a woman aged 40 to 50 with alopecia areata. Some clones in this sample may be carry-over from other donors' samples.

The chain uses TRBV12-3 or TRBV12-4 and TRBJ2-3; 10 bases align to TRBD2. With 5 bases clipped from V and 4 bases from J, the junction kept 12 bases outside the gene matches. This CDR3 comprises 17 residues. The CDR3 reads CASSPGERGGRADTQYF. The CDR3 bases are TGTGCCAGCAGTCCAGGGGAGCGGGGGGGCCGGGCAGATACGCAGTATTTT.

The sample holds a few counts of this clonotype. The gene calls are TRBV27 and TRBJ1-1, with a tentative D call TRBD1 (6 bases). CDR3 length: 10 amino acids. Germline V gene sequence: CDR1 MNHEY, CDR2 SMNVEV (reference sequence). Trimming removed 8 bases at V and 11 bases at J, with 12 bases between. CDR3 nucleotides: TGTGCCAGCGGGGGCACGGGGGCTTTCTTT. Translation gives CASGGTGAFF.

This clonotype was observed a handful of times. V usage is TRBV3-2 and J usage is TRBJ1-2. TRBV3-2 represents a pseudogene. This CDR3 comprises 14 residues. The CDR3 loop is CASSQGRINYGYTF. For the CDR3, the DNA is TGTGCCAGCAGCCAAGGAAGGATCAACTATGGCTACACCTTC.

This clonotype occurred a few times. The chain employs TRBV7-2 and TRBJ1-1; 8 bases are a match to TRBD1. The CDR3 extends over 13 amino acids. J lost 4 bases, V lost 4 bases, and 2 bases had no gene match. Looked up from germline, CDR1 is SGHTA and CDR2 is FQGNSA. The chain's CDR3 is CASSYRGTTEAFF. For the CDR3, the DNA is TGTGCCAGCAGCTACAGGGGGACCACTGAAGCTTTCTTT.

The chain is built from TRBV20-1 and TRBJ2-5, with D maybe TRBD2 (6 bases). The length of the CDR3 is 14 residues. Germline assignment: CDR1 DFQATT and CDR2 SNEGSKA (reference sequence). The germline V and J ends were trimmed by 6 bases and 1 base, with 15 bases remaining between them. CDR3 DNA sequence: TGCAGTGCCGTCGGGGGAGCTGGCCAAGAGACCCAGTACTTC. Its translation is CSAVGGAGQETQYF.

The chain joins TRBV27 to TRBJ2-1, with 7 nucleotides matching TRBD2. Germline loops: CDR1 MNHEY, CDR2 SMNVEV (reference sequence). The CDR3 is made up of 11 amino acids. The trim removed 4 bases at V and 14 bases at J, leaving 5 bases unmatched. The DNA for the CDR3 is TGTGCCAGCAGTTCGAGGGAGGGCGAGTTCTTC. Protein product: CASSSREGEFF.

This clonotype was seen a handful of times. This chain connects TRBV4-3 to TRBJ2-3, with D hard to call. The CDR3 spans 13 residues. Trimming shortened V by 1 base and J by 6 bases, and 8 bases separated the two germline ends. In germline, CDR1 is LGHNA, CDR2 YSLEER. The CDR3 spells CASSQAYLDTQYF. CDR3 sequence (DNA): TGCGCCAGCAGCCAAGCATATCTCGATACGCAGTATTTT.

Many counts were recorded for this clonotype. CDR3 nucleotide sequence: TGTGCCAGCAGCTTCGGACGGAACACTGAAGCTTTCTTT. It specifies CASSFGRNTEAFF. The J gene is TRBJ1-1, the V gene TRBV7-9; D gene uncertain. In germline, CDR1 is SEHNR, CDR2 FQNEAQ (reference sequence). V lost 3 bases and J lost 1, with 6 bases in between. This CDR3 is built from 13 residues.

V gene TRBV6-5 combines with J gene TRBJ2-5; 8 bases map to TRBD2. With V trimmed by 5 bases and J by 5 bases, 13 bases remained unmatched. The CDR3 runs 16 residues. Germline V gene sequence: CDR1 MNHEY, CDR2 SVGAGI. The DNA for the CDR3 is TGTGCCAGCAGTCGCCGGGGAGCGGGGGCCTCGGAGACCCAGTACTTC. Residues: CASSRRGAGASETQYF.

The rearrangement links TRBV18 to TRBJ1-2, with 10 bases identical to TRBD1. CDR3 size: 14 residues. CDR1 is KGHSH, CDR2 LQKENI, per germline. The V segment lost 6 bases and the J segment 6 bases; nucleotides outside the gene matches: 7. The CDR3 spells CASSPIGTGDGYTF. The CDR3 DNA sequence: TGTGCCAGCTCCCCAATAGGGACAGGGGATGGCTACACCTTC.

This clonotype has only a few counts. V usage is TRBV7-9 and J usage is TRBJ2-1; possibly TRBD1 or TRBD2 for D (6 bases each). This CDR3 region has 16 residues. V dropped 1 base and J dropped 1 base, with 11 bases sitting between them. CDR1 SEHNR and CDR2 FQNEAQ come from the germline V gene (reference sequence). Here the CDR3 DNA reads TGTGCCAGCAGCTTAGGGGTAGGGGGGTCCTACAATGAGCAGTTCTTC. Its translation: CASSLGVGGSYNEQFF.

This chain uses TRBV5-6 with TRBJ2-1; TRBD2 agrees at 9 bases. The V gene's germline CDR1 is SGHDT and CDR2 YYEEEE. The CDR3 covers 15 residues. V dropped 2 bases and J dropped 9; count of bases not matched to a gene: 9. CDR3 loop: CASSFSASGAREQFF. Here the CDR3 DNA reads TGTGCCAGCAGCTTTTCGGCTAGCGGGGCTCGTGAGCAGTTCTTC.

This clonotype has a count of ten or more. V and J are TRBV30 and TRBJ2-3, with 8 nucleotides matching TRBD2. After removal of 2 bases from V and 2 bases from J, the junction contained 3 bases not matched to a gene. The CDR3 length is 14 residues. Germline CDR1 GTSNPN, CDR2 SVGIG (reference sequence). CDR3 sequence reads: CAWSPGLATDTQYF. In DNA form, the CDR3 reads TGTGCCTGGAGTCCTGGACTAGCCACAGATACGCAGTATTTT. Full variable domain (remainder filled in from reference TRBV30 and TRBJ2-3): SQTIHQWPATLVQPVGSPLSLECTVEGTSNPNLYWYRQAAGRGLQLLFYSVGIGQISSEVPQNLSASRPQDRQFILSSKKLLLSDSGFYLCAWSPGLATDTQYFGPGTRLTVL.

Ten or more counts support this clonotype. The chain uses TRBV10-2 and TRBJ1-1; D call uncertain. Looked up from germline, CDR1 is WSHSY and CDR2 is SAAADI. V was cut by 11 bases and J by 0 bases, with 4 bases left in between. The CDR3 is made up of 10 amino acids. Here the CDR3 DNA reads TGCGCCCAGATGAACACTGAAGCTTTCTTT. Protein: CAQMNTEAFF.

The table lists this clonotype with many counts. V usage is TRBV7-8 and J usage is TRBJ2-3, with no clear D. From germline, CDR1 is SGHVS and CDR2 FQNEAQ. Trimming left V 5 bases short and J 1 base short, with 7 bases between. This CDR3 region has 13 residues. CDR3 sequence: CASSALRTDTQYF. Here the CDR3 DNA reads TGTGCCAGCAGCGCACTACGCACAGATACGCAGTATTTT.

This clonotype was counted a few times. In DNA, the CDR3 is TGTGCCAGCAGTACCTACGAGCAGTACTTC. It is translated as CASSTYEQYF. The chain has TRBV2 and TRBJ2-7, with D hard to call. CDR1 SNHLY and CDR2 FYNNEI come from the germline V gene. The ends were cut back, 5 bases at V and 2 bases at J, with 1 base in the middle. There are 10 residues in the CDR3.

This clonotype was picked up many times. The chain couples TRBV4-3 to TRBJ2-7; D not certain. Germline V gives CDR1 LGHNA, CDR2 YSLEER. Trimming stripped 0 bases from V and 6 bases from J, with 9 bases between. The CDR3 contains 13 residues. The CDR3 nucleotides read TGCGCCAGCAGCCAAGAGGGCCTTTCCGAGCAGTACTTC. Its translation is CASSQEGLSEQYF.

V and J are TRBV12-3 or TRBV12-4 and TRBJ2-4; D is uncertain. CDR3 length equals 14 residues. Deletions cut 3 bases from V and 3 bases from J, with 9 bases between. The DNA for the CDR3 is TGTGCCAGCAGTTTGGTGGAAGGCAAAAACATTCAGTACTTC. This sequence encodes CASSLVEGKNIQYF.

There are many counts of this clonotype. This chain connects TRBV10-1 to TRBJ2-2, with 7 nucleotides matching TRBD1. The CDR3 is 15 amino acids. CDR1 WNHNN and CDR2 SYGVQD come from the germline V gene (reference sequence). V trimming: 5 bases; J trimming: 0 bases; junction bases outside the gene matches: 3. The CDR3 DNA is TGCGCCAGCAGTCGGGGACAGACGAACACCGGGGAGCTGTTTTTT. As protein: CASSRGQTNTGELFF.

This clonotype was seen repeatedly, ten times or more. The chain recombines TRBV20-1 with TRBJ1-6; D may be TRBD1 (5 bases). Trimming pared 3 bases from V and 10 bases from J, leaving 13 bases between. The CDR3 contains 13 residues. Germline CDR1 and CDR2: DFQATT and SNEGSKA (reference sequence). Written as DNA, the CDR3 is TGCAGTGCTAGTAAAAGGGGAAGCTCACCCCTCCACTTT. Amino acids: CSASKRGSSPLHF.

This clonotype was counted ten times or more. This chain links TRBV6-1 with TRBJ1-5; no firm D call. This CDR3 spans 15 amino acids. The germline gives CDR1 MNHNS, CDR2 SASEGT. The ends were cut back, 2 bases at V and 1 base at J, with 9 bases in the middle. CDR3 sequence: CASSENIRSNQPQHF. The CDR3 coding sequence is TGTGCCAGCAGTGAAAATATCAGGAGCAATCAGCCCCAGCATTTT.

This chain links TRBV19 with TRBJ2-7; D gene unclear. V gave up 3 bases and J gave up 0 bases, with 9 bases separating them. CDR1 LNHDA and CDR2 SQIVND come from the germline V gene (reference sequence). CDR3 length: 14 residues. CDR3 sequence: CASSIRASSYEQYF. CDR3 DNA: TGTGCCAGTAGTATCCGGGCCTCCTCCTACGAGCAGTACTTC.

The table lists this clonotype with many counts. The gene calls are TRBV29-1 and TRBJ2-5, with 8 bases identical to TRBD2. With V trimmed by 0 bases and J by 13 bases, 13 bases remained unmatched. This CDR3 spans 14 amino acids. Germline values: CDR1 SQVTM, CDR2 ANQGSEA. The CDR3 spells CSVEDTLASGPLYF. CDR3 sequence (DNA): TGCAGCGTTGAAGATACCCTCGCTAGCGGGCCTTTGTACTTC.

This clonotype was detected ten times or more. This sequence joins TRBV25-1 and TRBJ2-7; a weak D match, TRBD1 (6 bases). The CDR3 covers 13 residues. Germline CDR1 reads MGHDK; CDR2 reads SYGVNS. Trimming removed 7 bases from V and 7 bases from J, with 17 bases in between. CDR3 sequence reads: CASTPGTFLEQYF. In DNA form, the CDR3 reads TGTGCCAGCACCCCCGGGACATTTTTGGAGCAGTACTTC.

This clonotype appeared many times. The V gene is TRBV12-3 or TRBV12-4, the J gene TRBJ2-7, with 9 bases identical to TRBD2. CDR3 length equals 17 residues. V dropped 6 bases and J dropped 3; count of bases not matched to a gene: 15. The CDR3 bases are TGTGCCAGCAGCCGAAGATCGAGACTAGCGGCTAACTACGAGCAGTACTTC. Residues: CASSRRSRLAANYEQYF.

By sample fraction, this clonotype is medium-sized. This chain links TRBV25-1 with TRBJ1-4; D is unclear. The V and J ends lost 7 bases and 5 bases respectively, with 8 bases between them. CDR1 and CDR2 (germline): MGHDK, SYGVNS. The CDR3 spans 12 residues. The CDR3 loop is CASNSLNEKLFF. The CDR3, as DNA: TGTGCCAGCAACAGCCTCAATGAAAAACTGTTTTTT.

This chain links TRBV16 with TRBJ1-5; TRBD1 aligns across 7 bases. Germline loops: CDR1 KGHSY, CDR2 FQNENV. This CDR3 region has 14 residues. V shed 2 bases and J 7 bases; nucleotides not matched to a gene: 5. The CDR3 DNA follows: TGTGCCAGCAGCCAACAGTCAGGGGGGCAGCCCCAGCATTTT. Encoded protein: CASSQQSGGQPQHF.

This clonotype appeared a few times. The chain uses TRBV18 and TRBJ1-2; D is uncertain. Trimming shortened V by 2 bases and J by 3 bases, and 10 bases separated the two germline ends. Per germline, CDR1 KGHSH and CDR2 LQKENI. The CDR3 totals 14 residues. The CDR3 is CASSPGERDYGYTF. The CDR3 DNA reads TGTGCCAGCTCACCAGGGGAGAGGGACTATGGCTACACCTTC. The entire variable domain, with the rest obtained from reference TRBV18 and TRBJ1-2, is as follows: NAGVMQNPRHLVRRRGQEARLRCSPMKGHSHVYWYRQLPEEGLKFMVYLQKENIIDESGMPKERFSAEFPKEGPSILRIQQVVRGDSAAYFCASSPGERDYGYTFGSGTRLTVV.